What follows is one TCR beta chain and its context. The sample is drawn from a study of molecular identifiers for immune sequencing clone quantification. Trimming left V 3 bases short and J 6 bases short, with 15 bases between. The CDR3 length is 14 residues. Per germline, CDR1 SGHRS and CDR2 YFSETQ. TCRdb independently ran MiXCR on the PCR reads; one entry per CDR3 protein. The sample has under 600,000 distinct CDR3 sequences; roughly a fifth are singletons. The material sequenced was naive CD8+ T cells from blood, with Jurkat cell RNA spiked in. Described subset: FACS-sorted CD8+CD4-CCR7+CD45RA+ naive T cells. The J gene is TRBJ1-1, the V gene TRBV5-1; weak D call: TRBD1 (5 bases). The receptor was derived from a human donor in good health. Some libraries in this study had Jurkat cell RNA spiked in. The CDR3 region is CASSSTLDKAEAFF. DNA of the CDR3: TGCGCCAGCAGCTCTACTCTGGACAAGGCTGAAGCTTTCTTT.